Below, 31 T cell receptor beta chains from the same sample are listed, as sequenced in a study of naive and memory T cell subsets (TCRdb year 2017). Library creation used 5' RACE. The instrument given in TCRdb is Illumina MiSeq. The ligated cDNA was amplified in four rounds of PCR with nested alpha and beta constant region primers together with the SP2 primer. TCRdb ran its own pipeline on the public reads, namely fastp trimming at Q25 and MiXCR clone calling, and kept in-frame beta chains. Rows with a matching CDR3 protein are joined into one entry that keeps the most common DNA and genes. For this sample there are 50,000 or so distinct CDR3 sequences; about 7% appear just once. The top ten clones comprise over 7.5% of the sample. The study reported a robust and sensitive protocol to amplify, sequence and analyze TCRs, based on 3' ligation of a UMI-containing oligonucleotide to TCR cDNA. These receptors all come from a male donor in good health.

This clonotype was recorded many times. This chain links TRBV20-1 with TRBJ2-4; 10 nucleotides line up with TRBD2. Germline CDR1 and CDR2: DFQATT and SNEGSKA (reference sequence). Trimming took 5 bases from V and 8 from J; bases not matched to a gene: 9. This CDR3 is built from 14 residues. This CDR3 is CSAFPLAGADIQYF. The CDR3 bases are TGCAGTGCTTTCCCTCTAGCGGGAGCGGACATTCAGTACTTC.

CDR3 region: CASSQEGGANVLTF. The CDR3 coding sequence is TGCGCCAGCAGCCAAGAAGGTGGGGCCAACGTCCTGACTTTC. The V and J genes are TRBV4-1 and TRBJ2-6, with unresolved D. There are 14 residues in the CDR3. The V end lost 0 bases, the J end lost 3 bases, and 3 bases lay between the germline ends. CDR1 is MGHRA and CDR2 is YSYEKL in the germline V gene.

This clonotype was observed many times. Written as DNA, the CDR3 is TGCGCCAGTGAACAGGGCGGAGAGACCCAGTACTTC. Translating it yields CASEQGGETQYF. The J gene is TRBJ2-5, the V gene TRBV10-2; possibly TRBD1 for D (6 bases). Deletions cut 9 bases from V and 4 bases from J, with 12 bases between. This CDR3 comprises 12 residues. Germline CDR1 and CDR2: WSHSY and SAAADI.

This clonotype has more than one count but fewer than ten. The rearrangement joins TRBV29-1 to TRBJ1-1; 10 bases are a match to TRBD1. V lost 6 bases, J lost 7 bases, and 26 bases stayed unmatched. Germline V gene data show CDR1 as SQVTM and CDR2 as ANQGSEA. The CDR3 spans 19 residues. CDR3 residues: CSVTLKDRGPISGKGEAFF. DNA for the CDR3: TGCAGCGTGACCCTCAAAGACAGGGGGCCTATCTCTGGGAAGGGTGAAGCTTTCTTT. Full variable domain (missing parts from reference TRBV29-1 and TRBJ1-1): SAVISQKPSRDICQRGTSLTIQCQVDSQVTMMFWYRQQPGQSLTLIATANQGSEATYESGFVIDKFPISRPNLTFSTLTVSNMSPEDSSIYLCSVTLKDRGPISGKGEAFFGQGTRLTVV.

There are a few counts of this clonotype. This sequence joins TRBV7-9 and TRBJ1-4, with no clear D. V shed 5 bases and J shed 2 bases, with 18 bases lying between them. There are 17 residues in the CDR3. Germline V gene sequence: CDR1 SEHNR, CDR2 FQNEAQ (reference sequence). This CDR3 reads CASSRAAYDTTNEKLFF. The DNA of the CDR3 is TGTGCCAGCAGCCGCGCCGCTTATGACACTACTAATGAAAAACTGTTTTTT.

The chain joins TRBV4-1 to TRBJ1-1, with D uncertain. This CDR3 comprises 17 residues. From germline, CDR1 is MGHRA and CDR2 YSYEKL. V shed 0 bases and J shed 7 bases, with 21 bases lying between them. CDR3 amino acids: CASSQDSSVGRWREAFF. CDR3 nucleotides: TGCGCCAGCAGCCAAGATTCCTCGGTTGGGCGCTGGCGTGAAGCTTTCTTT.

This clonotype came up many times. The chain joins TRBV29-1 to TRBJ2-5; D ambiguous. The germline V gene encodes CDR1 SQVTM and CDR2 ANQGSEA. Trimming shortened V by 7 bases and J by 0 bases, and 9 bases separated the two germline ends. CDR3 size: 12 residues. For the CDR3, the DNA is TGCAGCGGGGTGGAGAACCAAGAGACCCAGTACTTC. Translated: CSGVENQETQYF.

This rearrangement joins TRBV4-1 to TRBJ2-1; D is possibly TRBD1 or TRBD2 (5 bases each). Trimming left V 0 bases short and J 6 bases short, with 12 bases between. This CDR3 region has 15 residues. The germline V gene has CDR1 MGHRA and CDR2 YSYEKL. The CDR3 sequence is CASSQDPGTSNEQFF. The CDR3 DNA follows: TGCGCCAGCAGCCAAGACCCCGGGACCTCCAATGAGCAGTTCTTC.

The V gene is TRBV7-9, the J gene TRBJ1-5; D is undetermined. Trimming removed 5 bases from V and 0 bases from J, with 8 bases in between. The CDR3 runs to 14 residues. Germline assignment: CDR1 SEHNR and CDR2 FQNEAQ (reference sequence). The CDR3 reads CASSPGDSNQPQHF. The CDR3, as DNA: TGTGCCAGCAGCCCCGGAGATAGCAATCAGCCCCAGCATTTT.

The V gene is TRBV4-2, the J gene TRBJ1-6; D is unclear. The V and J ends lost 5 bases and 10 bases respectively, with 15 bases between them. The CDR3 is 14 amino acids. CDR1 and CDR2 (germline): LGHNA, YNFKEQ. CDR3 nucleotides: TGTGCCAGCAGCAGCCCGGAGCATGGGTCACCCCTCCACTTT. Translation gives CASSSPEHGSPLHF.

Ten or more counts support this clonotype. V and J are TRBV29-1 and TRBJ1-1; D may be TRBD1 (6 bases). This CDR3 comprises 17 residues. Germline V gene sequence: CDR1 SQVTM, CDR2 ANQGSEA. Trimming pared 0 bases from V and 8 bases from J, leaving 25 bases between. CDR3 region: CSVEDQGSGGPKDEAFF. CDR3 sequence (DNA): TGCAGCGTTGAAGATCAAGGCTCGGGGGGGCCCAAGGACGAAGCTTTCTTT. Together with reference TRBV29-1 and TRBJ1-1, the CDR3 gives the full variable domain: SAVISQKPSRDICQRGTSLTIQCQVDSQVTMMFWYRQQPGQSLTLIATANQGSEATYESGFVIDKFPISRPNLTFSTLTVSNMSPEDSSIYLCSVEDQGSGGPKDEAFFGQGTRLTVV.

This CDR3 is CASGTLAWEVADTQYF. The CDR3 region has the DNA TGTGCCAGCGGAACACTGGCCTGGGAGGTGGCAGATACGCAGTATTTT. This chain uses TRBV6-1 with TRBJ2-3; TRBD2 might be the D (6 bases). Trimming stripped 8 bases from V and 4 bases from J, with 22 bases between. The CDR3 loop spans 16 amino acids. Germline CDR1 reads MNHNS; CDR2 reads SASEGT.

The J gene is TRBJ2-1, the V gene TRBV5-1; weak D call: TRBD1 (5 bases). CDR1 SGHRS and CDR2 YFSETQ come from the germline V gene. V was cut by 5 bases and J by 0 bases, with 6 bases left in between. The CDR3 has 13 amino acids. The CDR3 loop is CASSGASYNEQFF. CDR3 nucleotides: TGCGCCAGCAGTGGGGCCTCCTACAATGAGCAGTTCTTC.

This chain uses TRBV5-1 with TRBJ2-3; no clear D gene. This CDR3 region has 18 residues. Germline V gene data show CDR1 as SGHRS and CDR2 as YFSETQ. Trimming left V 0 bases short and J 0 bases short, with 17 bases between. CDR3 in amino acids: CASSLAFRVPPSTDTQYF. CDR3 nucleotide sequence: TGCGCCAGCAGCTTGGCCTTTAGAGTTCCGCCCAGCACAGATACGCAGTATTTT. The complete variable domain, with remaining parts taken from reference TRBV5-1 and TRBJ2-3, reads KAGVTQTPRYLIKTRGQQVTLSCSPISGHRSVSWYQQTPGQGLQFLFEYFSETQRNKGNFPGRFSGRQFSNSRSEMNVSTLELGDSALYLCASSLAFRVPPSTDTQYFGPGTRLTVL.

V and J are TRBV3-1 and TRBJ2-1; D is undetermined. Germline V gene lookup returns CDR1 LGHDT and CDR2 YNNKEL (reference sequence). The CDR3 totals 13 residues. Trimming removed 4 bases from V and 6 bases from J, with 10 bases in between. The CDR3 region has the DNA TGTGCCAGCAGCCCCCTTGCTAGCAATGAGCAGTTCTTC. Protein sequence: CASSPLASNEQFF.

The chain links TRBV11-2 to TRBJ2-7; D is possibly TRBD1 or TRBD2 (6 bases each). The CDR3 covers 16 residues. Trimming pared 6 bases from V and 3 bases from J, leaving 21 bases between. CDR1 and CDR2 (germline): SGHAT, FQNNGV. The CDR3 loop is CASSLGGTRVDYEQYF. Here the CDR3 DNA reads TGTGCCAGCAGTCTAGGGGGGACTCGGGTCGACTACGAGCAGTACTTC.

The chain uses TRBV18 and TRBJ1-6; TRBD1 agrees at 9 bases. Trimming removed 4 bases from V and 7 bases from J; junction bases left unmatched: 14. Germline V CDR1 and CDR2: KGHSH, LQKENI. This CDR3 has 18 amino acids. The CDR3 DNA is TGTGCCAGCTCACGGATTGACAGGGGGTTAGGATCGAATTCACCCCTCCACTTT. Translating it yields CASSRIDRGLGSNSPLHF.

This clonotype has only a few counts. The V call is TRBV7-9, the J call TRBJ2-7; TRBD1 agrees at 9 bases. Germline CDR1 reads SEHNR; CDR2 reads FQNEAQ (reference sequence). The CDR3 is 15 residues long. V dropped 4 bases and J dropped 1; count of bases not matched to a gene: 5. The chain's CDR3 is CASSSTGGVSYEQYF. The DNA of the CDR3 is TGTGCCAGCAGCTCTACAGGGGGCGTTTCCTACGAGCAGTACTTC.

This clonotype was detected a few times. The V gene is TRBV7-9, the J gene TRBJ1-1, with unresolved D. This CDR3 is 13 amino acids long. V was clipped by 1 base and J by 6 bases, with 9 bases between them. CDR1 SEHNR and CDR2 FQNEAQ come from the germline V gene (reference sequence). The CDR3 DNA follows: TGTGCCAGCAGCTTAGAGAGCAGGTCTGAAGCTTTCTTT. This gives the protein CASSLESRSEAFF.

There are a few counts of this clonotype. V and J are TRBV29-1 and TRBJ1-3; D gene uncertain. Germline CDR1 SQVTM, CDR2 ANQGSEA. The CDR3 covers 18 residues. V lost 0 bases, J lost 0 bases, and 18 bases lay in between. In nucleotides, the CDR3 is TGCAGCGTTGAAGATTTTAGGGAACGGGCCGACTCTGGAAACACCATATATTTT. This gives the protein CSVEDFRERADSGNTIYF. The variable domain in full, completed from reference TRBV29-1 and TRBJ1-3, reads SAVISQKPSRDICQRGTSLTIQCQVDSQVTMMFWYRQQPGQSLTLIATANQGSEATYESGFVIDKFPISRPNLTFSTLTVSNMSPEDSSIYLCSVEDFRERADSGNTIYFGEGSWLTVV.

This clonotype was seen more than once but under ten times. The chain is built from TRBV20-1 and TRBJ2-3, with 8 bases that match TRBD2. Germline lookup yields CDR1 DFQATT and CDR2 SNEGSKA (reference sequence). V trimming: 5 bases; J trimming: 5 bases; junction bases outside the gene matches: 15. The CDR3 contains 16 residues. CDR3 sequence (DNA): TGCAGTGCTCTAGGACTTATAGCGGGACGACAAGATACGCAGTATTTT. This codes for CSALGLIAGRQDTQYF.

This clonotype appeared many times. This chain links TRBV7-2 with TRBJ1-1, with 7 nucleotides matching TRBD1. The length of the CDR3 is 15 residues. V shed 5 bases, J shed 7 bases, and the junction held 13 bases outside the gene matches. Germline V gene lookup returns CDR1 SGHTA and CDR2 FQGNSA. The CDR3 nucleotides read TGTGCCAGCAGCCTACACAACGAAAGACAGGGTGAAGCTTTCTTT. It translates to CASSLHNERQGEAFF.

In this sample, this clonotype turned up many times. The chain joins TRBV7-9 to TRBJ1-4; possible D gene TRBD1, 5 bases. The CDR3 contains 14 residues. Trimming removed 5 bases from V and 5 bases from J, with 12 bases in between. Germline V gene lookup returns CDR1 SEHNR and CDR2 FQNEAQ (reference sequence). CDR3 residues: CASSAGLGNEKLFF. CDR3 coding DNA: TGTGCCAGCAGCGCAGGGTTGGGAAATGAAAAACTGTTTTTT.

This clonotype was observed at least ten times. The gene calls are TRBV9 and TRBJ2-2, with a possible D match to TRBD2 (7 bases). The V end lost 0 bases, the J end lost 6 bases, and 15 bases lay between the germline ends. The V gene's germline CDR1 is SGDLS and CDR2 YYNGEE. This CDR3 has 16 residues. The CDR3 is CASSVAPWEGAGELFF. CDR3 sequence (DNA): TGTGCCAGCAGCGTAGCTCCATGGGAGGGGGCCGGGGAGCTGTTTTTT.

The chain recombines TRBV28 with TRBJ2-6; unclear D gene. The CDR3 is 16 residues long. Germline CDR1 reads MDHEN; CDR2 reads SYDVKM. V lost 3 bases to trimming and J lost 0 bases, with 9 bases between them. CDR3: CASSFLSSSGANVLTF. CDR3 coding DNA: TGTGCCAGCAGTTTCCTCTCGAGCTCTGGGGCCAACGTCCTGACTTTC.

This clonotype was seen a handful of times. The rearrangement uses TRBV19 and TRBJ1-2; unclear D gene. This CDR3 is 14 amino acids long. CDR1 is LNHDA and CDR2 is SQIVND in the germline V gene (reference sequence). Trimming stripped 7 bases from V and 4 bases from J, with 16 bases between. CDR3 protein: CASTSKWYSYGYTF. The CDR3 coding sequence is TGTGCCAGTACCTCAAAATGGTATAGCTATGGCTACACCTTC.

In regard to this clonotype: This sequence may be a read error, since a much larger clone differs from it by one base. V gene TRBV11-2 combines with J gene TRBJ2-7; 7 bases are shared with TRBD2. This CDR3 contains 14 residues. V shed 0 bases, J shed 3 bases, and the junction held 2 bases outside the gene matches. Germline CDR1 is SGHAT and CDR2 is FQNNGV. As DNA, the CDR3 is TGTGCCAGCAGCTTAGAATGGGGGGGCTACGAGCAGTACTTC. It yields the protein CASSLEWGGYEQYF.

At least ten counts were recorded for this clonotype. V usage is TRBV2 and J usage is TRBJ2-1; D remains unclear. Germline V gene data show CDR1 as SNHLY and CDR2 as FYNNEI. The CDR3 is made up of 13 amino acids. The V gene lost 8 bases and the J gene lost 6 bases, with 14 bases spanning the gap. The CDR3 DNA reads TGTGCCAGCGCCTCAATCCTGGGCAATGAGCAGTTCTTC. Its translation is CASASILGNEQFF.

V is TRBV14 and J is TRBJ2-1; TRBD2 aligns across 7 bases. V trimming: 4 bases; J trimming: 0 bases; junction bases outside the gene matches: 3. CDR3 length equals 15 residues. Germline CDR1 is SGHDN and CDR2 is FVKESK. The CDR3, as DNA: TGTGCCAGCAGCCCAGCGGGGAGCTCCTACAATGAGCAGTTCTTC. Encoded protein: CASSPAGSSYNEQFF. Combining the CDR3 with reference TRBV14 and TRBJ2-1 gives the whole variable domain EAGVTQFPSHSVIEKGQTVTLRCDPISGHDNLYWYRRVMGKEIKFLLHFVKESKQDESGMPNNRFLAERTGGTYSTLKVQPAELEDSGVYFCASSPAGSSYNEQFFGPGTRLTVL.

V usage is TRBV5-1 and J usage is TRBJ1-2; the D is unclear. V gave up 4 bases and J gave up 0 bases, with 13 bases separating them. The CDR3 loop spans 15 amino acids. Germline V gives CDR1 SGHRS, CDR2 YFSETQ. The chain's CDR3 is CASSPYPEPNYGYTF. The CDR3 DNA reads as TGCGCCAGCAGCCCGTACCCTGAACCTAACTATGGCTACACCTTC.

The chain joins TRBV2 to TRBJ1-1; D unresolved. The CDR3 spans 14 residues. Germline CDR1 SNHLY, CDR2 FYNNEI. V shed 5 bases and J shed 1 base, with 11 bases lying between them. The CDR3 sequence: CASSPTGKNTEAFF. The CDR3 DNA sequence: TGTGCCAGCAGTCCCACCGGGAAGAACACTGAAGCTTTCTTT.